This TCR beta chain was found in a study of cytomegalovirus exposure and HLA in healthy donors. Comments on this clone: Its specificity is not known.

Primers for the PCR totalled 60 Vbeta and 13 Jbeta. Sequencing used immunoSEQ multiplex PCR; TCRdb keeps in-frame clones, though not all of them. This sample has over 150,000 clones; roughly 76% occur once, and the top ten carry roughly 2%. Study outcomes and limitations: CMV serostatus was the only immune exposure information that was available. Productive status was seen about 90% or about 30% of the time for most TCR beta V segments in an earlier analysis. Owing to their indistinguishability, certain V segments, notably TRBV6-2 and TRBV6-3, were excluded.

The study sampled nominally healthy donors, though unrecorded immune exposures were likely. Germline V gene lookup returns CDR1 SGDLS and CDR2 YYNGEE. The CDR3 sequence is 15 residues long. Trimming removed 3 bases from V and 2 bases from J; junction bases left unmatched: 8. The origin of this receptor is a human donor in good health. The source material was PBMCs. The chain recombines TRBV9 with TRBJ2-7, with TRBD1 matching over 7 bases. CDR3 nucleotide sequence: TGTGCCAGCAGCGCAGCCGGGACAGAAGCCTACGAGCAGTACTTC. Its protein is CASSAAGTEAYEQYF.